The sequence of this T cell receptor (beta chain) was determined in a study of radiation and T cells in renal cell carcinoma. Findings and limits, study-wide: Compared with controls, irradiated tumors showed greater TCR clonality. Compared with controls, irradiated tumors had more, larger dominant CDR3 motifs.

Some clones are missing from TCRdb's copy, which holds only in-frame ones; the method was immunoSEQ multiplex PCR. This table holds some 9,800 clones, roughly 60% found once. This clone is labeled medium-sized. Its antigen is unidentified. With 2 bases removed from V and 8 bases from J, the gap between germline ends came to 15 bases. Germline loops: CDR1 GTSNPN, CDR2 SVGIG (reference sequence). CDR3 size: 14 residues. As to treatment: treatment-naive control, cytoreductive nephrectomy. Control samples are tumors resected by cytoreductive nephrectomy without prior radiation. Sequenced control tumors were from over ten males and several females, median age around 50.

The sequenced sample was tumor tissue, obtained from a patient whose treatment was nephrectomy without radiotherapy. V and J are TRBV30 and TRBJ1-4; possible D gene TRBD1, 6 bases. The origin of this receptor is a man between 60 and 75 years old with renal cell carcinoma. CDR3: CAWSLQGAGEKLFF. CDR3 sequence (DNA): TGTGCCTGGAGTCTACAGGGAGCGGGCGAAAAACTGTTTTTT.